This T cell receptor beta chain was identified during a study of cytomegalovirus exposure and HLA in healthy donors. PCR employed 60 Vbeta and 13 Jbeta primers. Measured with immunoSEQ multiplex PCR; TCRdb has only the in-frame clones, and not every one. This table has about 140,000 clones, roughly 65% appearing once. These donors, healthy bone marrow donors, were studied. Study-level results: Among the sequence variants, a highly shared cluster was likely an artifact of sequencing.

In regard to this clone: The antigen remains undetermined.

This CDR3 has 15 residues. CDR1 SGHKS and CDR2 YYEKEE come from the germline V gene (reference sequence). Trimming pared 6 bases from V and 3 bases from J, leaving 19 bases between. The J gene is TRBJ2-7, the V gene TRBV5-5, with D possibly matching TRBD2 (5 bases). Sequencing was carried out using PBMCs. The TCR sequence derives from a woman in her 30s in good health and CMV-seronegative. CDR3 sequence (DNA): TGTGCCAGCACCACCAGCGGACTTACTTACTACGAGCAGTACTTC. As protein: CASTTSGLTYYEQYF.